This TCR beta chain derives from a study of spatial heterogeneity in lung cancer. Background on the study: Fewer alpha-chain than beta-chain sequences were consistently detected.

As to this clonotype: Its target is not known.

TCRdb recomputed calls from the 5' RACE reads with MiXCR, one row per CDR3 protein. The data show some 38,000 distinct CDR3 sequences, around 7.5% seen once. The CDR3 has 14 amino acids. With 4 bases clipped from V and 3 bases from J, the junction kept 3 bases outside the gene matches. Germline CDR1 ENHRY, CDR2 SYGVKD. This sample's time point: sample taken at primary tumor resection. Without sorting, whole RNA was sequenced from tumor, nontumor lung or frozen PBMC. The donors comprised about 74 untreated early-stage non-small cell lung cancer patients. Study results and limitations: Ubiquitous expanded tumor TCRs were observed in blood more at resection than follow-up.

This sequence was found in a male donor with early-stage non-small cell lung cancer. Source: PBMCs, taken at surgery. This chain uses TRBV10-3 with TRBJ2-5, with 9 bases identical to TRBD1. The CDR3 nucleotides read TGTGCCATCAGTGGTTGGGACAGGGAAGAGACCCAGTACTTC. This codes for CAISGWDREETQYF.